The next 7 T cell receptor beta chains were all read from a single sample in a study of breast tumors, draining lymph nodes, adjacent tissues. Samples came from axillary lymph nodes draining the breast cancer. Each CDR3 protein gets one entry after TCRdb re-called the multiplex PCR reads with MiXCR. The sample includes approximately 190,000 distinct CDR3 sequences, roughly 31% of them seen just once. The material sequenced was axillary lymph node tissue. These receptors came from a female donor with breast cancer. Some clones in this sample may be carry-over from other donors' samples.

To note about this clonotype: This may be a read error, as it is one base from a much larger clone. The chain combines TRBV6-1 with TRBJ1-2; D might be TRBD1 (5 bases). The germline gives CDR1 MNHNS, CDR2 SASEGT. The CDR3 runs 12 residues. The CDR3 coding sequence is TGTGCCAGCAGCCCCTCTAGGGACGGGTTATCCTTC. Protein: CASSPSRDGLSF.

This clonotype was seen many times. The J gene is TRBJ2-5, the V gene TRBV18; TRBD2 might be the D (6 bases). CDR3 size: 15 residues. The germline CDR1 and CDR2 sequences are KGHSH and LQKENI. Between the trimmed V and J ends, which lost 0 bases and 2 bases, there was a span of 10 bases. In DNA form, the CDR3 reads TGTGCCAGCTCACCACCCGGGGGACCGCAAGAGACCCAGTACTTC. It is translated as CASSPPGGPQETQYF.

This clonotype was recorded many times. This CDR3 is CASSEPGQGNQPQHF. CDR3 coding DNA: TGCGCCAGCAGTGAGCCGGGACAGGGGAATCAGCCCCAGCATTTT. The J gene is TRBJ1-5, the V gene TRBV10-2; 10 bases fit TRBD1. Unmatched junction bases numbered 2, after V lost 2 bases and J lost 4 bases. Germline V lookup: CDR1 WSHSY, CDR2 SAAADI. The length of the CDR3 is 15 residues.

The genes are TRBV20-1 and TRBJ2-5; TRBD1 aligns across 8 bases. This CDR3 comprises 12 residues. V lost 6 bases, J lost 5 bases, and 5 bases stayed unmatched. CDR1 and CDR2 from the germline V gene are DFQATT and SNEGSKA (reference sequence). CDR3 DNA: TGCAGTGCCCAGGACAGGGCCGAGACCCAGTACTTC. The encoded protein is CSAQDRAETQYF.

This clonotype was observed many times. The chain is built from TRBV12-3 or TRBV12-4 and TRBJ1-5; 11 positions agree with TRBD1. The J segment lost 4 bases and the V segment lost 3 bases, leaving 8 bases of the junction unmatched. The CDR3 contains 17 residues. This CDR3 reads CASSLGEWDRGNQPQHF. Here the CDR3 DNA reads TGTGCCAGCAGTTTGGGAGAGTGGGACAGGGGGAATCAGCCCCAGCATTTT.

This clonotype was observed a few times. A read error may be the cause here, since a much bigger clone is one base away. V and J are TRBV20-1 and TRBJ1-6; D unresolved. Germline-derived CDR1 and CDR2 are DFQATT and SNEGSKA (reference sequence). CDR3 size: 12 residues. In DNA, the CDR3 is TGCAGTGCTAGGGAGACGAATTCACCCCCCCACTTT. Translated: CSARETNSPPHF.

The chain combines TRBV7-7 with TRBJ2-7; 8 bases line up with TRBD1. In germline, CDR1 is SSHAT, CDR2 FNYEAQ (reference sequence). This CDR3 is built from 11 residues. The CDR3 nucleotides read TGTGCTAGAGGCAGACAGGGGGAGCAGTACTTC. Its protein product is CARGRQGEQYF.